This entry lists 20 T cell receptor beta chains sequenced from one sample in a study of cytomegalovirus exposure and HLA in healthy donors. The repertoire was sequenced with immunoSEQ multiplex PCR; TCRdb's copy has only in-frame clones and lacks some. The sample contains about 160,000 clones, about four fifths of which appear only once. The sample comprised PBMCs. These receptors were collected from a man younger than 45 in good health and CMV-seropositive.

In DNA form, the CDR3 reads TGCGCCAGCAGCCAAGCAAACCTAGCGGGGGGGGTTCCCTACGAGCAGTACTTC. It yields the protein CASSQANLAGGVPYEQYF. V usage is TRBV4-1 and J usage is TRBJ2-7; 12 bases fit TRBD2. Trimming cost V 1 base and J 2 bases; bases outside gene matches: 9. Germline values: CDR1 MGHRA, CDR2 YSYEKL. The CDR3 length is 18 residues.

The chain employs TRBV28 and TRBJ2-1, with TRBD2 matching over 11 bases. The germline V gene encodes CDR1 MDHEN and CDR2 SYDVKM. This CDR3 is built from 16 residues. V lost 8 bases and J lost 7; bases outside the gene matches: 13. The DNA for the CDR3 is TGTGCCAGCCCCCCGTCGGGCCTAGCGGGAGGAAATGAGCAGTTCTTC. It specifies CASPPSGLAGGNEQFF.

The rearrangement uses TRBV6-6 and TRBJ2-5; 8 nucleotides align to TRBD1. The V segment lost 5 bases and the J segment 2 bases; nucleotides outside the gene matches: 7. Germline CDR1 MNHNY, CDR2 SVGAGI (reference sequence). The CDR3 covers 15 residues. The CDR3 bases are TGTGCCAGCAGTAACAGGGGGTTAGAGCAAGAGACCCAGTACTTC. It codes for CASSNRGLEQETQYF.

CDR3 sequence reads: CASSLVVGQSSGYTF. The CDR3 coding sequence is TGTGCCAGCAGCTTAGTTGTGGGACAATCTTCCGGCTACACCTTC. The chain uses TRBV11-2 and TRBJ1-2, with TRBD1 as a possible D gene (6 bases). Germline CDR1 SGHAT, CDR2 FQNNGV. CDR3 length equals 15 residues. V was shortened by 1 base and J by 8 bases, with 17 bases between the two germline ends.

The CDR3 DNA reads as TGTGCCAGCAGCTTATTTCCTGTCAGCTCCTACAATGAGCAGTTCTTC. Its translation is CASSLFPVSSYNEQFF. The genes are TRBV7-2 and TRBJ2-1; D gene uncertain. The CDR3 consists of 16 residues. Trimming removed 2 bases at V and 0 bases at J, with 11 bases between. Germline CDR1 and CDR2: SGHTA and FQGNSA.

The chain carries TRBV4-1 and TRBJ2-7, with 10 nucleotides matching TRBD1. Germline V gene lookup returns CDR1 MGHRA and CDR2 YSYEKL. The trim removed 2 bases at V and 2 bases at J, leaving 3 bases unmatched. The CDR3 runs 15 residues. The CDR3 DNA is TGCGCCAGCAGCCAAACCGGGACAGGGGCCTACGAGCAGTACTTC. As protein: CASSQTGTGAYEQYF.

The rearrangement links TRBV15 to TRBJ2-1, with 7 bases identical to TRBD2. CDR3 length equals 15 residues. CDR1 is LNHNV and CDR2 is YYDKDF in the germline V gene (reference sequence). V lost 0 bases, J lost 7 bases, and 6 bases stayed unmatched. The CDR3 DNA reads TGTGCCACCAGCAGAGATGGGCTTAGCGGGAATGAGCAGTTCTTC. It encodes CATSRDGLSGNEQFF.

The chain joins TRBV2 to TRBJ2-7, with 8 bases that match TRBD1. The V and J ends lost 1 base and 4 bases, in that order; junction bases with no gene match: 0. This CDR3 region has 13 residues. Germline V CDR1 and CDR2: SNHLY, FYNNEI. CDR3 nucleotides: TGTGCCAGCAGTGAAGGGACAGGGTACGAGCAGTACTTC. Translating it yields CASSEGTGYEQYF.

The gene calls are TRBV10-3 and TRBJ1-6, with D possibly TRBD1 on 5 matching bases. Per germline, CDR1 ENHRY and CDR2 SYGVKD. V was clipped by 2 bases and J by 7 bases, with 6 bases between them. This CDR3 spans 13 amino acids. The CDR3 sequence is CAISEQGNSPLHF. The DNA for the CDR3 is TGTGCCATCAGTGAGCAGGGAAATTCACCCCTCCACTTT.

The V gene is TRBV6-5, the J gene TRBJ2-7; no firm D call. Germline-derived CDR1 and CDR2 are MNHEY and SVGAGI. Trimming left V 6 bases short and J 0 bases short, with 12 bases between. The CDR3 is 14 residues long. The CDR3 bases are TGTGCCAGCAGGCGTTTCCATAACTCCTACGAGCAGTACTTC. It codes for CASRRFHNSYEQYF.

The J gene is TRBJ2-1, the V gene TRBV7-9, with a weak D call TRBD2 (5 bases). V dropped 0 bases and J dropped 4 bases, with 10 bases sitting between them. The CDR3 runs 15 residues. In germline, CDR1 is SEHNR, CDR2 FQNEAQ (reference sequence). Here the CDR3 reads CASSLAIGDYNEQFF. The CDR3 DNA reads TGTGCCAGCAGCTTAGCGATCGGGGATTACAATGAGCAGTTCTTC.

The V call is TRBV25-1, the J call TRBJ1-2; the D gene is possibly TRBD1 (6 bases). V lost 5 bases, J lost 4 bases, and 17 bases lay in between. CDR1 and CDR2 (germline): MGHDK, SYGVNS. The CDR3 covers 15 residues. This CDR3 is CASSTLQGVRYGYTF. CDR3 DNA sequence: TGTGCCAGCAGTACTTTACAGGGAGTGCGCTATGGCTACACCTTC.

The chain is built from TRBV11-2 and TRBJ2-1; TRBD2 matches 12 bases. V shed 4 bases, J shed 4 bases, and the junction held 2 bases outside the gene matches. Germline-derived CDR1 and CDR2 are SGHAT and FQNNGV. The CDR3 covers 15 residues. CDR3 nucleotide sequence: TGTGCCAGCAGCTCGACTAGCGGGAGTTACAATGAGCAGTTCTTC. Its protein product is CASSSTSGSYNEQFF.

V is TRBV10-2 and J is TRBJ2-5, with D perhaps matching TRBD2 (7 bases). V lost 8 bases, J lost 5 bases, and 18 bases lay in between. The CDR3 spans 14 residues. The germline gives CDR1 WSHSY, CDR2 SAAADI. CDR3 sequence (DNA): TGCGCCAGCCAGGGGCGGGAGCGGTTTGAGACCCAGTACTTC. This gives the protein CASQGRERFETQYF.

CDR3 sequence (DNA): TGTGCCAGCAGTGACGCAGGGTTAAGCGGGAGGGCCCAATACGAGCAGTACTTC. Translation gives CASSDAGLSGRAQYEQYF. The chain links TRBV2 to TRBJ2-7, with 10 bases that match TRBD2. Trimming at V came to 3 bases and at J to 4 bases, leaving 15 bases not matched to a gene. This CDR3 has 18 amino acids. Germline lookup yields CDR1 SNHLY and CDR2 FYNNEI.

This rearrangement joins TRBV6-4 to TRBJ1-5; possibly TRBD1 for D (5 bases). This CDR3 has 17 residues. Germline V gene lookup returns CDR1 MRHNA and CDR2 SNTAGT. Trimming took off 5 bases at V and 6 bases at J, with 23 bases between the two ends. CDR3 protein: CASSPIVEGLLGQPQHF. The CDR3 region has the DNA TGTGCCAGCAGTCCTATCGTGGAGGGGTTATTAGGTCAGCCCCAGCATTTT.

The table lists this clone with a few counts. The chain carries TRBV7-2 and TRBJ1-6; maybe TRBD1 (6 bases). Germline loops: CDR1 SGHTA, CDR2 FQGNSA. The CDR3 contains 15 residues. Trimming left V 1 base short and J 10 bases short, with 14 bases between. The CDR3 coding sequence is TGTGCCAGCAGCTTAGGCCTAACAGGGTCCTCACCCCTCCACTTT. As protein: CASSLGLTGSSPLHF.

The gene calls are TRBV7-2 and TRBJ2-2; no firm D call. The germline V and J ends were trimmed by 4 bases and 2 bases, with 8 bases remaining between them. Germline lookup yields CDR1 SGHTA and CDR2 FQGNSA. There are 14 residues in the CDR3. CDR3 in amino acids: CASSSASNTGELFF. The CDR3 nucleotides read TGTGCCAGCAGCTCAGCCTCCAACACCGGGGAGCTGTTTTTT.

CDR3 protein: CAWTLGAEAFF. For the CDR3, the DNA is TGTGCCTGGACCCTCGGGGCTGAAGCTTTCTTT. V usage is TRBV30 and J usage is TRBJ1-1; D uncertain. V shed 4 bases and J shed 6 bases, with 9 bases lying between them. In germline, CDR1 is GTSNPN, CDR2 SVGIG (reference sequence). CDR3 length: 11 residues.

The chain joins TRBV7-9 to TRBJ2-7; TRBD2 agrees at 10 bases. Germline values: CDR1 SEHNR, CDR2 FQNEAQ (reference sequence). The CDR3 consists of 17 residues. The ends lost 1 base at V and 5 bases at J; junction bases unmatched: 11. CDR3 region: CASSLGAGLADPHEQYF. As DNA, the CDR3 is TGTGCCAGCAGCTTAGGTGCAGGACTAGCGGACCCTCACGAGCAGTACTTC.